Described below is a single T cell receptor (beta chain) sequence and its context. The target antigen is unknown. As for treatment: about 20 received Ad26.COV2.S at low or high dose, single or two shots; 5 received placebo; per-sample allocation not given. Sample collection was performed on day 63 after the first vaccine or placebo injection. The V end lost 3 bases, the J end lost 7 bases, and 9 bases lay between the germline ends. Per the germline V gene, CDR1 is SNHLY and CDR2 is FYNNEI. The CDR3 runs 13 residues. The entry originates in a study of Ad26.COV2.S vaccination and SARS-CoV-2 variants. Whole-study results and caveats: Breadth measured for non-spike TCRs was similar across vaccine and placebo recipients.

The repertoire was sequenced with immunoSEQ multiplex PCR; TCRdb's copy has only in-frame clones and lacks some. The profile covers around 450,000 clones, with around 91% appearing a single time and around 4.2% taken by the ten largest. This TCR came from a person aged 18-65 years who received the Ad26.COV2.S COVID-19 vaccine or a placebo. This specimen consisted of peripheral blood, obtained in a trial of Ad26.COV2.S vaccine versus placebo. The chain uses TRBV2 and TRBJ2-2, with no clear D. Here the CDR3 reads CASSDGYGGELFF. CDR3 nucleotide sequence: TGTGCCAGCAGTGATGGGTACGGCGGGGAGCTGTTTTTT. The variable domain in full, completed from reference TRBV2 and TRBJ2-2, reads EPEVTQTPSHQVTQMGQEVILRCVPISNHLYFYWYRQILGQKVEFLVSFYNNEISEKSEIFDDQFSVERPDGSNFTLKIRSTKLEDSAMYFCASSDGYGGELFFGEGSRLTVL.